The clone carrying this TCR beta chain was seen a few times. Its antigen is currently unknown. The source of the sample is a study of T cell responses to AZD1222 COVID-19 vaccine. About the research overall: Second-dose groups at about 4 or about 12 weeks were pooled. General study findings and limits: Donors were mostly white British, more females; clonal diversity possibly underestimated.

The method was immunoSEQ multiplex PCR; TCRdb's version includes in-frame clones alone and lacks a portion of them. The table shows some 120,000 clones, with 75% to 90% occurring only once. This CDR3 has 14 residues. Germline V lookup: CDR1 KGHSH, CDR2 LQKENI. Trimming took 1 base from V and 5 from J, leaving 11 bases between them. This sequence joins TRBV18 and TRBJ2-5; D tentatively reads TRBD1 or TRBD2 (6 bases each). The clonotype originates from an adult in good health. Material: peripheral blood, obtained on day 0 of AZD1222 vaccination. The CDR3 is CASSPRTGRETQYF. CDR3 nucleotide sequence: TGTGCCAGCTCACCACGAACAGGGAGGGAGACCCAGTACTTC. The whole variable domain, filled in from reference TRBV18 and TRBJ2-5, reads NAGVMQNPRHLVRRRGQEARLRCSPMKGHSHVYWYRQLPEEGLKFMVYLQKENIIDESGMPKERFSAEFPKEGPSILRIQQVVRGDSAAYFCASSPRTGRETQYFGPGTRLLVL.